This T cell receptor beta chain was identified in a study of T cell responses to AZD1222 COVID-19 vaccine. Profiling relied on immunoSEQ multiplex PCR, and the TCRdb table lists in-frame clones only, not all of them. The table records about 150,000 clones, more than 90% of them present only once. Trimming cost V 5 bases and J 5 bases, with 9 bases left between them. Germline V gives CDR1 MNHEY, CDR2 SVGAGI. CDR3 length: 12 amino acids. Comments on this clone: Its antigen is currently unknown.

Regarding the study as a whole: Donors were largely white British and mainly female; clonal diversity was possibly underestimated. Following two doses of AZD1222, Spike-specific TCR breadth and depth rose. Repertoire sampling occurred only after the peak T cell response. Vaccine-related CD4 TCRs covered spike, predominating at 160-218 and 743-854.

The clonotype comes from an adult who received the AZD1222 COVID-19 vaccine. This rearrangement joins TRBV6-5 to TRBJ1-1; TRBD1 is a possible D gene (5 bases). The sequenced sample was peripheral blood, obtained 28 days after the second AZD1222 dose. The CDR3 here is CASSTGGTEAFF. In DNA, the CDR3 is TGTGCCAGCAGTACGGGGGGGACTGAAGCTTTCTTT.